This passage covers 5 T cell receptor beta chains from one sample sequenced in a study of blood T cell repertoires in COVID-19. Sequencing was performed with immunoSEQ multiplex PCR; in TCRdb, only in-frame clones are kept and a portion is missing. The sample consists of about 300,000 clones, about 91% of them appearing once. Sequenced sample: peripheral blood. These receptors were taken from a woman in her twenties or thirties with COVID-19, enrolled during active disease.

The chain couples TRBV4-3 to TRBJ2-5; TRBD1 matches at 7 bases. Germline V gene data show CDR1 as LGHNA and CDR2 as YSLEER. The junction had 9 bases not matched to a gene; V was cut back by 0 bases and J by 2 bases. This CDR3 comprises 17 residues. This chain's CDR3 is CASSQDRRTGVQETQYF. The DNA of the CDR3 is TGCGCCAGCAGCCAAGATCGAAGGACAGGAGTACAAGAGACCCAGTACTTC.

The chain combines TRBV5-1 with TRBJ2-7; 11 bases agree with TRBD1. This CDR3 has 14 residues. Germline CDR1 SGHRS, CDR2 YFSETQ. The trim removed 5 bases at V and 2 bases at J, leaving 3 bases unmatched. This chain's CDR3 is CASRGQGEPYEQYF. The CDR3 DNA follows: TGCGCCAGCAGGGGACAGGGGGAACCCTACGAGCAGTACTTC.

CDR3 sequence: CASSLGQGPGELFF. The DNA for the CDR3 is TGCGCCAGCAGCCTGGGACAGGGGCCCGGGGAGCTGTTTTTT. The rearrangement links TRBV4-1 to TRBJ2-2; 10 bases are a match to TRBD1. Germline CDR1 MGHRA, CDR2 YSYEKL. V gave up 4 bases and J gave up 6 bases; unmatched junction bases: 2. This CDR3 is 14 amino acids long.

Here the CDR3 reads CASSRTGVRSDEAFF. CDR3 DNA: TGCGCCAGCAGCCGGACAGGGGTCAGAAGTGATGAAGCTTTCTTT. The V gene is TRBV5-1, the J gene TRBJ1-1, with 9 nucleotides matching TRBD1. The CDR3 is 15 amino acids. J was trimmed by 7 bases and V by 4 bases; bases with no gene match: 11. CDR1 SGHRS and CDR2 YFSETQ come from the germline V gene.

The chain couples TRBV6-5 to TRBJ1-2; D ambiguous. This CDR3 region has 14 residues. The germline V gene encodes CDR1 MNHEY and CDR2 SVGAGI. V lost 7 bases and J lost 6, with 18 bases in between. The CDR3: CASTEWRASDGYTF. The CDR3 nucleotides read TGTGCCAGCACGGAGTGGCGGGCGTCGGATGGCTACACCTTC.